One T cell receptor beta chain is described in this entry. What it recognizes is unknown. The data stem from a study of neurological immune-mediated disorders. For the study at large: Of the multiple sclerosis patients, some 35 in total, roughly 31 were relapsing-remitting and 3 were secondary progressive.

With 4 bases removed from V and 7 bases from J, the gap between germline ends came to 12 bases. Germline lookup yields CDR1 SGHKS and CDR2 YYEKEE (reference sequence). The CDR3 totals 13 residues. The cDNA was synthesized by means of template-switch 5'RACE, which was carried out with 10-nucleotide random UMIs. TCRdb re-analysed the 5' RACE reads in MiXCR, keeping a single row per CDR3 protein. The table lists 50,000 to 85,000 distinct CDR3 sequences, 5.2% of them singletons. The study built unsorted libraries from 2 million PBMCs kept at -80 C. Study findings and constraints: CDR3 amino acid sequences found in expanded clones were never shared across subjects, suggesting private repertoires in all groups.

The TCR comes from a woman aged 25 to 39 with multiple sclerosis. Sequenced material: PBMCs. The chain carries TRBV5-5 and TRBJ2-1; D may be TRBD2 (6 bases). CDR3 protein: CASSPEGGNEQFF. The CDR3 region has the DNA TGTGCCAGCAGCCCAGAGGGAGGAAATGAGCAGTTCTTC.